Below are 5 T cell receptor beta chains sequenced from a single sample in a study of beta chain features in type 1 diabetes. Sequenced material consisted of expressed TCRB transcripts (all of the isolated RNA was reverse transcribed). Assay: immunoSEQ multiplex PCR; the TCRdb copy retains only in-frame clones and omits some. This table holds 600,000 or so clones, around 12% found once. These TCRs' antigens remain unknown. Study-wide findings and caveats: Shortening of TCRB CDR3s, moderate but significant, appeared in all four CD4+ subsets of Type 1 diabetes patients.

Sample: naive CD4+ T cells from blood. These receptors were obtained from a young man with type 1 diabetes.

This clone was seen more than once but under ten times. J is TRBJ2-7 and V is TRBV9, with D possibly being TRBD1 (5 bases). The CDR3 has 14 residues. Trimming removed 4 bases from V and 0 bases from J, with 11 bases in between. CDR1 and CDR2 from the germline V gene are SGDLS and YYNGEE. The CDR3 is CASSMGPNSYEQYF. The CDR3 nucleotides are TGTGCCAGCAGCATGGGGCCGAACTCCTACGAGCAGTACTTC.

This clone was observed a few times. The CDR3 here is CASSVSEGKNYGYTF. In nucleotides, the CDR3 is TGTGCCAGCAGCGTATCAGAGGGGAAAAACTATGGCTACACCTTC. The chain employs TRBV9 and TRBJ1-2, with D possibly being TRBD1 (5 bases). The CDR3 extends over 15 amino acids. Trimming stripped 1 base from V and 2 bases from J, with 12 bases between. Per germline, CDR1 SGDLS and CDR2 YYNGEE.

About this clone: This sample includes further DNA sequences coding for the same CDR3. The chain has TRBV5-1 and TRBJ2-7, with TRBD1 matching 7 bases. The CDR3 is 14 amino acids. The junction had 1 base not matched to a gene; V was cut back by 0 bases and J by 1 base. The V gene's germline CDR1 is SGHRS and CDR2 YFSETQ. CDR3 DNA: TGCGCCAGCAGCTTGGCCAGGGGGTCCTACGAGCAGTACTTC. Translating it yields CASSLARGSYEQYF. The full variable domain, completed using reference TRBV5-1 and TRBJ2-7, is KAGVTQTPRYLIKTRGQQVTLSCSPISGHRSVSWYQQTPGQGLQFLFEYFSETQRNKGNFPGRFSGRQFSNSRSEMNVSTLELGDSALYLCASSLARGSYEQYFGPGTRLTVT.

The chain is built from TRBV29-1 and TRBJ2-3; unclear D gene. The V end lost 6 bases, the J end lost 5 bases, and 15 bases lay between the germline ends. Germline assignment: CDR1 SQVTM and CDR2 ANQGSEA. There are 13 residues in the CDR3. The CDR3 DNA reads TGCAGCGTGGCGGTCAGTTCTAAAGATACGCAGTATTTT. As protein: CSVAVSSKDTQYF.

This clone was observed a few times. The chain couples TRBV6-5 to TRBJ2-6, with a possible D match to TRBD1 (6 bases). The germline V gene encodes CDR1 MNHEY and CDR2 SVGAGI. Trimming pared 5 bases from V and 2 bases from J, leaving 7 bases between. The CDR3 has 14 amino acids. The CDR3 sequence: CASSNRAGANVLTF. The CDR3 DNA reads TGTGCCAGCAGTAACAGGGCTGGGGCCAACGTCCTGACTTTC.